One T cell receptor beta chain is described in this entry. Other DNA sequences in this sample translate to the same CDR3. These data belong to a study of cytomegalovirus exposure and HLA in healthy donors. The PCR contained 60 Vbeta and 13 Jbeta primers. Sequencing used immunoSEQ multiplex PCR; TCRdb keeps in-frame clones, though not all of them. The repertoire has about 190,000 clones, about 84% of them found once; the top ten carry about 3.8%. The TCR comes from a man aged 45-65 years in good health and CMV-seronegative. The sample consisted of PBMCs.

The DNA for the CDR3 is TGTGCCAGCTCACCGGGACAGGGGAATCAGCCCCAGCATTTT. Its protein is CASSPGQGNQPQHF. The J gene is TRBJ1-5, the V gene TRBV18; TRBD1 matches 10 bases. Unmatched junction bases numbered 0, after V lost 3 bases and J lost 4 bases. CDR3 length: 14 residues. Germline loops: CDR1 KGHSH, CDR2 LQKENI.